The entry that follows covers one T cell receptor beta chain sequence. Its antigen is still unknown. The input lacks base qualities; no much larger clone sits a single base away. Data came from an Illumina HiSeq 1500. TCRdb reanalyzed the raw reads on its own, using fastp at Q25 for trimming and MiXCR for clone calling, and kept in-frame beta chains. When rows share a CDR3 protein, they turn into one entry using the most common DNA and genes. The sample profile shows approximately 500,000 distinct CDR3 sequences; 16% of them were found once. Clones ranked in the top ten supply 20% to 30% of the sample. The record originates from a study of T cell repertoires in cytomegalovirus infection (dated by TCRdb to the late 2010s). Regarding the study in general: The HLA type of each donor mattered for the analysis, because public TCR beta signatures pointed to carriage of CMV infection along with the matching HLA type.

Results the study describes overall, beyond this receptor: Cumulative frequency of public TCR beta family members discriminated carriers of CMV infection plus the relevant HLA type in this cohort and an independent approximately 340-donor cohort. The ex vivo response was dominated by HLA-C-restricted CMV-specific TCR beta clonotypes, and the single most frequent clonotype in two of eight donors was supplied by these HLA-C-restricted clonotypes.

Input material: CD8+ T cells from PBMCs. The sequence was obtained from a human donor in good health (CMV status not recorded). Some clones in this sample may be carry-over from other donors' samples.

The CDR3 region: CSVGSPSAGEQFF. The sequenced DNA is TGCAGTGTGGGGTCCCCTTCAGCGGGGGAGCAGTTCTTC. The V and J segments used are TRBV20-1 and TRBJ2-1; 7 bases in the middle match TRBD2. The CDR3 covers 13 residues, taking in both the cysteine and the phenylalanine. The only DNA kept is the CDR3, 39 bases in frame from the first base. The germline V gene (reference sequence) gives CDR1 as DFQATT and CDR2 as SNEGSKA. V loses 7 bases at its end and J loses 10 bases; junction bases beyond the gene matches: 13.